This T cell receptor gamma chain was sequenced for a study of γδ T cells in repeated Plasmodium falciparum infection. Overall study context: Donors were malaria-exposed Malian children or age- and gender-matched Australian children. Study-level findings and limits: In Vdelta2-negative, largely Vdelta1+, gammadelta repertoires, repeated controlled infections appeared to drive clonal selection waves. Vgamma9/Vdelta2+ T cells showed a stable polyclonal repertoire with shared TCRgamma sequences.

Both TRG and TRD chains were sequenced from each sorted sample. TCRdb re-called the multiplex PCR reads via CATT. Of 20,000 to 30,000 gamma-chain clones in the sample, over 2.5% were seen once. This clone appeared a few times. The antigen is unknown. The likely explanation is a read error, given a far larger clone one base away. CDR1 is GITISATS, CDR2 ISYDGTV, per germline (reference sequence). After removal of 0 bases from V and 7 bases from J, the junction contained 12 bases not matched to a gene. The CDR3 is 15 amino acids. Bulk repertoires came from Vgamma9/Vdelta2+ or Vdelta2-negative gammadelta T cells flow-sorted from PBMC.

This TCR was recovered from a pool of human donors (malaria-infected and uninfected, not separated). Sequencing was carried out using gamma-delta T cells from blood. The rearrangement uses TRGV9 and TRGJ1 or TRGJ2. Matching the DNA to germline supplied the J gene, which TCRdb does not give. CDR3 nucleotides: TGTGCCTTGTGGGAGGTGCAGAGCCTTATCTATAAGAAACTCTTT. Amino acid sequence: CALWEVQSLIYKKLF.